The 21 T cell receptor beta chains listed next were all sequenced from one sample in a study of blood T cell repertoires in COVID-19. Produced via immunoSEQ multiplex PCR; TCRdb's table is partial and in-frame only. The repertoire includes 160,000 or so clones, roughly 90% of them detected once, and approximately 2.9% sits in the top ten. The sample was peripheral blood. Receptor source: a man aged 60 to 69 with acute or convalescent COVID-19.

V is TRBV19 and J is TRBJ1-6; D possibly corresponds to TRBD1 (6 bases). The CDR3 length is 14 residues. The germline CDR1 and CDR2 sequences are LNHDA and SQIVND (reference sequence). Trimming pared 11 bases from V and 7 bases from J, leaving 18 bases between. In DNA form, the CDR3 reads TGTGCCTCACATCGGGGGGACATAAATTCACCCCTCCACTTT. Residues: CASHRGDINSPLHF.

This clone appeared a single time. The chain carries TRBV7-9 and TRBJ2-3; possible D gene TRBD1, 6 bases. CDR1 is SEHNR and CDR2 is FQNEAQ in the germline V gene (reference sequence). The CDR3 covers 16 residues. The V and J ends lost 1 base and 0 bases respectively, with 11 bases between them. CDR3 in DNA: TGTGCCAGCAGCTTAGAAGGGACAACTAGCACAGATACGCAGTATTTT. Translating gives CASSLEGTTSTDTQYF.

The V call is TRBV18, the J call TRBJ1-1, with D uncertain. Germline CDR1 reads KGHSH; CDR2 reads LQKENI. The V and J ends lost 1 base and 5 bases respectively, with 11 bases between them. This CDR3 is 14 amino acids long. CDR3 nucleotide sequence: TGTGCCAGCTCACCACGAACCGGGGATACTGAAGCTTTCTTT. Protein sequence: CASSPRTGDTEAFF.

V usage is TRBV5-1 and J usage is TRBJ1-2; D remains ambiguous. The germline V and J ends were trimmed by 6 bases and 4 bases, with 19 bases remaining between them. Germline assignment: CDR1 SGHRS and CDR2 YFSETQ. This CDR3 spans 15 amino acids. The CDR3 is CASKEGVGRGYGYTF. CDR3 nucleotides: TGCGCCAGCAAAGAGGGTGTAGGCCGGGGCTATGGCTACACCTTC. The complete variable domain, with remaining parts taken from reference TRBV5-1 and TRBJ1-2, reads KAGVTQTPRYLIKTRGQQVTLSCSPISGHRSVSWYQQTPGQGLQFLFEYFSETQRNKGNFPGRFSGRQFSNSRSEMNVSTLELGDSALYLCASKEGVGRGYGYTFGSGTRLTVV.

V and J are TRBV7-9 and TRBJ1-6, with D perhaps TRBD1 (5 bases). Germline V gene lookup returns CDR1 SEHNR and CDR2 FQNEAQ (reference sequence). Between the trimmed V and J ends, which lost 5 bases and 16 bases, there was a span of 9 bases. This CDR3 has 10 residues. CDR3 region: CASSGAVLHF. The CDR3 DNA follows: TGTGCCAGCAGCGGGGCTGTTCTCCACTTT.

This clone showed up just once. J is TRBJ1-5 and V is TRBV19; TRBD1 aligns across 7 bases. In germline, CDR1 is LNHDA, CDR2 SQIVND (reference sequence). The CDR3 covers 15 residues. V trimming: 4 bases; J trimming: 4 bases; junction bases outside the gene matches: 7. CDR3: CASSSTGAENQPQHF. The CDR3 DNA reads TGTGCCAGTAGTAGCACAGGGGCAGAGAATCAGCCCCAGCATTTT.

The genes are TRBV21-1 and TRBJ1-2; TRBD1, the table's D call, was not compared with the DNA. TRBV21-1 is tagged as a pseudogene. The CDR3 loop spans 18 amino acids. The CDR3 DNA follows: TGTGCCAGCAGCAAAGCCCCGGGACAGGGGGCCTCTAACTATGGCTACACCTTC. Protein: CASSKAPGQGASNYGYTF.

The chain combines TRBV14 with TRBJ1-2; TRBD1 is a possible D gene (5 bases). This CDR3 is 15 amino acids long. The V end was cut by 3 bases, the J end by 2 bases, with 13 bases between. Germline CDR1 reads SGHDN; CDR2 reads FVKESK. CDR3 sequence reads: CASSHSGIGNYGYTF. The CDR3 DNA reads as TGTGCCAGCAGCCACTCAGGGATTGGGAACTATGGCTACACCTTC.

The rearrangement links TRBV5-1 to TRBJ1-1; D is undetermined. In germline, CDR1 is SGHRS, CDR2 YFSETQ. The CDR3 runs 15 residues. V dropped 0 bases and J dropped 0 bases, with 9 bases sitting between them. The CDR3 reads CASSLVGVMNTEAFF. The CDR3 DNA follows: TGCGCCAGCAGCTTGGTCGGGGTAATGAACACTGAAGCTTTCTTT.

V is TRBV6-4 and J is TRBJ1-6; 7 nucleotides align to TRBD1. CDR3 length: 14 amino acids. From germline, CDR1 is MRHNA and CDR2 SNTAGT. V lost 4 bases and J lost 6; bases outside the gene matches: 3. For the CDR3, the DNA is TGTGCCAGCAGTGCCGGGACAGCTAATTCACCCCTCCACTTT. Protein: CASSAGTANSPLHF.

The CDR3, as DNA: TGTGCCAGCTCTCGAGGACTAGCGGGGGACAATGAGCAGTTCTTC. It translates to CASSRGLAGDNEQFF. The chain has TRBV18 and TRBJ2-1; 13 bases align to TRBD2. The CDR3 runs to 15 residues. CDR1 is KGHSH and CDR2 is LQKENI in the germline V gene. Trimming cost V 6 bases and J 5 bases; bases outside gene matches: 4.

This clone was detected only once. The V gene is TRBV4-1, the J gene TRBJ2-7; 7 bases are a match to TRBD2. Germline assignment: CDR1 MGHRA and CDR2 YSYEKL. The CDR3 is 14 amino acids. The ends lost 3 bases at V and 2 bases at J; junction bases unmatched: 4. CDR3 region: CASSHSGETYEQYF. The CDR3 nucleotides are TGCGCCAGCAGCCACAGCGGGGAGACCTACGAGCAGTACTTC.

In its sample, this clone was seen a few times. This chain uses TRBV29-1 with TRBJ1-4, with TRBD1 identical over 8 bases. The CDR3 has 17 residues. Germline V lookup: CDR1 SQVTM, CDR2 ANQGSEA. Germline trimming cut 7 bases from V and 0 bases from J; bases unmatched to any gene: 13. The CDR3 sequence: CSAHRGGSSATNEKLFF. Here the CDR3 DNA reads TGCAGCGCCCACAGGGGGGGTAGTTCGGCAACTAATGAAAAACTGTTTTTT.

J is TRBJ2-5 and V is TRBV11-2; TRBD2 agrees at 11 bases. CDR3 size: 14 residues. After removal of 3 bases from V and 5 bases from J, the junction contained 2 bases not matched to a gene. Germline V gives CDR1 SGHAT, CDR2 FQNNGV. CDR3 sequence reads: CASSLASGGETQYF. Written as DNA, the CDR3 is TGTGCCAGCAGCTTGGCTAGCGGGGGGGAGACCCAGTACTTC. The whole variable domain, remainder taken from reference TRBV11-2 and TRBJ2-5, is EAGVAQSPRYKIIEKRQSVAFWCNPISGHATLYWYQQILGQGPKLLIQFQNNGVVDDSQLPKDRFSAERLKGVDSTLKIQPAKLEDSAVYLCASSLASGGETQYFGPGTRLLVL.

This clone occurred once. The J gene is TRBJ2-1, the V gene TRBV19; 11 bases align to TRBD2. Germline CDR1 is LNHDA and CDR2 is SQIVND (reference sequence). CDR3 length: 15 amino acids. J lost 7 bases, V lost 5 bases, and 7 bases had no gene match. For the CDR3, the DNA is TGTGCCAGTAGTCATATAGCGGGGGGGCGGAATGAGCAGTTCTTC. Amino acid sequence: CASSHIAGGRNEQFF.

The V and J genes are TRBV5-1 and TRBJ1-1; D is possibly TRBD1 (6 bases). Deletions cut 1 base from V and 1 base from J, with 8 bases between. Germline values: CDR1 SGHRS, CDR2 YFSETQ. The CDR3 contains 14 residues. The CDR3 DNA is TGCGCCAGCAGCTTGCAGGGGCAGAACACTGAAGCTTTCTTT. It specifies CASSLQGQNTEAFF.

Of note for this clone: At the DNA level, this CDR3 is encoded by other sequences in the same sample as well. CDR3 in DNA: TGTGCCAGCAGCTTAGGTCTAGCGGGGGGTACCTACGAGCAGTACTTC. Translated: CASSLGLAGGTYEQYF. V is TRBV7-2 and J is TRBJ2-7; TRBD2 agrees at 11 bases. V lost 1 base to trimming and J lost 2 bases; unmatched junction nucleotides: 4. This CDR3 has 16 residues. Germline loops: CDR1 SGHTA, CDR2 FQGNSA. Looking up the rest from reference TRBV7-2 and TRBJ2-7 gives the full variable domain: GAGVSQSPSNKVTEKGKDVELRCDPISGHTALYWYRQSLGQGLEFLIYFQGNSAPDKSGLPSDRFSAERTGGSVSTLTIQRTQQEDSAVYLCASSLGLAGGTYEQYFGPGTRLTVT.

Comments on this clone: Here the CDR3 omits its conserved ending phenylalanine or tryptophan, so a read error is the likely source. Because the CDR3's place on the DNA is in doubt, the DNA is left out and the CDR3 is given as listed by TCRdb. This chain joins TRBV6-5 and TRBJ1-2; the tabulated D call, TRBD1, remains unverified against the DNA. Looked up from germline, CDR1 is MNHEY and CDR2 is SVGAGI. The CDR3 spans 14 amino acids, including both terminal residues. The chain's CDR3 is CASSYSSAGGLLLL.

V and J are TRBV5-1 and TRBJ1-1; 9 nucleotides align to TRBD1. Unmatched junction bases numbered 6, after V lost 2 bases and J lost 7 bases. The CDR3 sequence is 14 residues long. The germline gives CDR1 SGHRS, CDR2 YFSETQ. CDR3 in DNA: TGCGCCAGCAGCTTTCCGGGACAGGGTTATGAAGCTTTCTTT. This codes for CASSFPGQGYEAFF. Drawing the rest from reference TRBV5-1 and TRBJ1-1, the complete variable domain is KAGVTQTPRYLIKTRGQQVTLSCSPISGHRSVSWYQQTPGQGLQFLFEYFSETQRNKGNFPGRFSGRQFSNSRSEMNVSTLELGDSALYLCASSFPGQGYEAFFGQGTRLTVV.

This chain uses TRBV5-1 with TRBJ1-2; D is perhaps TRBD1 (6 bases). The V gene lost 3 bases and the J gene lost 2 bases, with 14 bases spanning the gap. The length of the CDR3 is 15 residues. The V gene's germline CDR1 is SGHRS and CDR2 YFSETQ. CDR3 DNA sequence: TGCGCCAGCAGCTCTGGGACACCAATAAACTATGGCTACACCTTC. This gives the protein CASSSGTPINYGYTF.

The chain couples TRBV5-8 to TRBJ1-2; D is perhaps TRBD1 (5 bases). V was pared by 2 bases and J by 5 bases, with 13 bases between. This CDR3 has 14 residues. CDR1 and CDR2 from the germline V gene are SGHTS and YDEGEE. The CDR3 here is CASSLPGKGYGYTF. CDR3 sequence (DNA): TGTGCCAGCAGCTTACCAGGGAAAGGGTATGGCTACACCTTC.